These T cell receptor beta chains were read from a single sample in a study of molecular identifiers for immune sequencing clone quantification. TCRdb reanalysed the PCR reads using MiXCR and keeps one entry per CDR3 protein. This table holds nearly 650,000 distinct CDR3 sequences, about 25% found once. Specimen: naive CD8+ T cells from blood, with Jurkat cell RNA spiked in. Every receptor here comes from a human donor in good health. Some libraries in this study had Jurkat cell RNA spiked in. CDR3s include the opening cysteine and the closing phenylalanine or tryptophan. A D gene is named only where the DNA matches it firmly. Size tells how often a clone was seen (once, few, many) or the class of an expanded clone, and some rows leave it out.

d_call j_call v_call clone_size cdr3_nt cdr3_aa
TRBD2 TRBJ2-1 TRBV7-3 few TGTGCCAGCAGCTTAAATGCGGGAGGGCCGGGGAATGAGCAGTTCTTC CASSLNAGGPGNEQFF
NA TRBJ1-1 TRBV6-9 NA TGTGCCAGCAGTTATTGCCCCCGTTCTGACGCAGACACTGAAGCTTTCTTT CASSYCPRSDADTEAFF
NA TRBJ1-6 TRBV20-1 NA TGCAGTGCTAGAGATTTGGGAGCCAGGGGTAATTCACCCCTCCACTTT CSARDLGARGNSPLHF
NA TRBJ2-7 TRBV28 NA TGTGCCAGCAGTTTATCGTGGCCTAATGACTACGAGCAGTACTTC CASSLSWPNDYEQYF
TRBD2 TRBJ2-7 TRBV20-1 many TGCAGTGCTAGAAGCCTAGCGGGGGAATCCTACGAGCAGTACTTC CSARSLAGESYEQYF
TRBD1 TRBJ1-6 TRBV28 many TGTGCCACATCGGGACAGGGAAATTCACCCCTCCACTTT CATSGQGNSPLHF
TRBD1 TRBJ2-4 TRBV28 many TGTGCCAGCAGCTTAAACAGGGGCGGCAAAAACATTCAGTACTTC CASSLNRGGKNIQYF
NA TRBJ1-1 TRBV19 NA TGTGCCAGTTACACAGGGTCCACTGAAGCTTTCTTT CASYTGSTEAFF
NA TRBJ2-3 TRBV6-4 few TGTGCCAGCAGTGACGGGCGGGGTGGCACAGATACGCAGTATTTT CASSDGRGGTDTQYF
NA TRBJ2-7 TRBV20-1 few TGCAGTGCTAGTCTAGGGGGCTCCTACGAGCAGTACTTC CSASLGGSYEQYF
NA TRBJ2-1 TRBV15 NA TGTGCCACCAGCAGGGGTAGCTCTCTCTACAATGAGCAGTTCTTC CATSRGSSLYNEQFF
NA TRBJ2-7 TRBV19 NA TGTGCCAGTAGTACCCATTACGAGCAGTACTTC CASSTHYEQYF
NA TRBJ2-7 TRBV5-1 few TGCGCCAGCAGCTTGGCCGGGGCCGAGCGGTACTTC CASSLAGAERYF
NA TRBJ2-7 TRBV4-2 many TGTGCCAGCAGCCAAGGGCGAACGAGCTCCTACGAGCAGTACTTC CASSQGRTSSYEQYF
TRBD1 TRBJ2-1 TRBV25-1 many TGTGCCAGCAGTGAGACAGGGGCCTACAATGAGCAGTTCTTC CASSETGAYNEQFF
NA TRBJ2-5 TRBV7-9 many TGTGCCAGCAGCGGTCGGGACACCCATCTCGAGACCCAGTACTTC CASSGRDTHLETQYF
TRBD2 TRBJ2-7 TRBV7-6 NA TGTGCCAGCAGCTTAAGCCAGCGGGGGAGCTCCTACGAGCAGTACTTC CASSLSQRGSSYEQYF
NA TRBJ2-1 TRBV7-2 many TGTGCCAGCAGCCCCCACGTGCTTAACAATGAGCAGTTCTTC CASSPHVLNNEQFF
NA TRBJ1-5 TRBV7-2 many TGTGCCAGCAGCTTATATGGGGGCACAGGGCAGCCCCAGCATTTT CASSLYGGTGQPQHF
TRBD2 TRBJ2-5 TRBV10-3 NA TGTGCCATCAGTGAGTCGATAGCGGGGGGTAAAGAGACCCAGTACTTC CAISESIAGGKETQYF
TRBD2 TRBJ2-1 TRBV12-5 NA TGTGCTAGTGGTCCAGGGACTAGCGGGGGAGATGAGCAGTTCTTC CASGPGTSGGDEQFF
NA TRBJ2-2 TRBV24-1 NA TGTGCCACCAGTGACCCCGGACACACCGGGGAGCTGTTTTTT CATSDPGHTGELFF